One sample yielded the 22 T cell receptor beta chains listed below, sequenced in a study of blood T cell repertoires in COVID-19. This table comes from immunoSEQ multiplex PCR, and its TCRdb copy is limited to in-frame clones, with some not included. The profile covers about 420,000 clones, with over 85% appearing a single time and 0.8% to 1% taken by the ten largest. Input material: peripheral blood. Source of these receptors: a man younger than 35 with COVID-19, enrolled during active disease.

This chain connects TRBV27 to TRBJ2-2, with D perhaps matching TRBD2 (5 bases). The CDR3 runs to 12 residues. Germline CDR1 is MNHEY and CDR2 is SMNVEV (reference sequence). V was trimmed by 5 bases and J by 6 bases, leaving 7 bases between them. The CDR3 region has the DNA TGTGCCAGCAGTGTAGCGTCCGGGGAGCTGTTTTTT. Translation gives CASSVASGELFF.

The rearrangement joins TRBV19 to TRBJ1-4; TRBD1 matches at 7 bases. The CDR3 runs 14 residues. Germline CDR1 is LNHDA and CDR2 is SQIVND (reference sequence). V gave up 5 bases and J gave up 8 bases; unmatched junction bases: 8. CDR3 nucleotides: TGTGCCAGTAGTGCACTTGGGACAGCCGAAAAACTGTTTTTT. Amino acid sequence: CASSALGTAEKLFF.

CDR3 loop: CASSLGGLAGVPGETQYF. The CDR3 nucleotides read TGTGCCAGCAGCTTAGGGGGACTAGCGGGAGTCCCGGGGGAGACCCAGTACTTC. The genes are TRBV7-2 and TRBJ2-5; TRBD2 matches at 14 bases. The V gene end was trimmed by 1 base and the J gene end by 5 bases; junction bases not matched to a gene: 9. The CDR3 runs to 18 residues. Germline assignment: CDR1 SGHTA and CDR2 FQGNSA.

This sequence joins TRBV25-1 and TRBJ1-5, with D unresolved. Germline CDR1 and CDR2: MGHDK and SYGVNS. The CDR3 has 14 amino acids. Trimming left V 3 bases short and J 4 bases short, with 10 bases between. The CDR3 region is CASSDFRSNQPQHF. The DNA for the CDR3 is TGTGCCAGCAGTGACTTCAGGTCTAATCAGCCCCAGCATTTT.

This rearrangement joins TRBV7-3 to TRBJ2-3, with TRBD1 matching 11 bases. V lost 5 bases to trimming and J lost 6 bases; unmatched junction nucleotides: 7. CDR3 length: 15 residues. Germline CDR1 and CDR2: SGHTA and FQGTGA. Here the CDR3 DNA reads TGTGCCAGCAGCCGCGGACAGGGGGCTTGGGATACGCAGTATTTT. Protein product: CASSRGQGAWDTQYF. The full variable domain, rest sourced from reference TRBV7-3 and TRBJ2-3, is GAGVSQTPSNKVTEKGKYVELRCDPISGHTALYWYRQSLGQGPEFLIYFQGTGAADDSGLPNDRFFAVRPEGSVSTLKIQRTERGDSAVYLCASSRGQGAWDTQYFGPGTRLTVL.

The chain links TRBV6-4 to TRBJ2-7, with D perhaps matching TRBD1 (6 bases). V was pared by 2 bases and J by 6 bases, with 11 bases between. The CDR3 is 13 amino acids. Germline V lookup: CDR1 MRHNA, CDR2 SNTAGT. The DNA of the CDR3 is TGTGCCAGCAGTGACGTACAGGGCCGCGAGCAGTACTTC. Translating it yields CASSDVQGREQYF.

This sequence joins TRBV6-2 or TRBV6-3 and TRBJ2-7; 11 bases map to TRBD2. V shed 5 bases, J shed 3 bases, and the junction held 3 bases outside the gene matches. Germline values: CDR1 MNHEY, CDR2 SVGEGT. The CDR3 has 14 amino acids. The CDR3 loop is CASSGLAGHYEQYF. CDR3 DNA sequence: TGTGCCAGCAGTGGACTAGCGGGTCACTACGAGCAGTACTTC.

In DNA, the CDR3 is TGCGCCAGCAGCTTGGACGGACAGACCTACGAGCAGTACTTC. Its translation: CASSLDGQTYEQYF. The chain is built from TRBV5-1 and TRBJ2-7; maybe TRBD1 (6 bases). Germline lookup yields CDR1 SGHRS and CDR2 YFSETQ. V was trimmed by 0 bases and J by 2 bases, leaving 9 bases between them. CDR3 length: 14 amino acids.

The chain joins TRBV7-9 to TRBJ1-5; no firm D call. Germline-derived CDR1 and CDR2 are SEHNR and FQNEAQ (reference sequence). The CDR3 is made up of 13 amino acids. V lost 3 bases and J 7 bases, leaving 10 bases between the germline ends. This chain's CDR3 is CASSFSEAQPQHF. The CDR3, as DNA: TGTGCCAGCAGCTTTAGCGAGGCACAGCCCCAGCATTTT. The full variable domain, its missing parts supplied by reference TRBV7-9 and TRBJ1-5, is DTGVSQNPRHKITKRGQNVTFRCDPISEHNRLYWYRQTLGQGPEFLTYFQNEAQLEKSRLLSDRFSAERPKGSFSTLEIQRTEQGDSAMYLCASSFSEAQPQHFGDGTRLSIL.

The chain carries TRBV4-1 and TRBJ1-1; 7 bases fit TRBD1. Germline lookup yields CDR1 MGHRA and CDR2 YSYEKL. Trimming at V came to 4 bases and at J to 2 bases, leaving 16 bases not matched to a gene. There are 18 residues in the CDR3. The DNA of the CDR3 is TGCGCCAGCAGCCCAGCTCAAGCAATTGGGACAGCTAACACTGAAGCTTTCTTT. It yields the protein CASSPAQAIGTANTEAFF.

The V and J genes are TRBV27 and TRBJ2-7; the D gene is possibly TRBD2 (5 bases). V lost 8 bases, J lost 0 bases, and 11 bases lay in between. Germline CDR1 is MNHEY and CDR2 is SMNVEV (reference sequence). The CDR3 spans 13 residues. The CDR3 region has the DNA TGTGCCAGCGCGACCGGGAACTCCTACGAGCAGTACTTC. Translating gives CASATGNSYEQYF.

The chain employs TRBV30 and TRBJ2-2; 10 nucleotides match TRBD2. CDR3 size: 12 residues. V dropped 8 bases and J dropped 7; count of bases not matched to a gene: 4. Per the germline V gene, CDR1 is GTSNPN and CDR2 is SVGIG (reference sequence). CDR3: CASGRAGGELFF. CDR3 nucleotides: TGTGCCAGCGGGAGGGCAGGCGGGGAGCTGTTTTTT.

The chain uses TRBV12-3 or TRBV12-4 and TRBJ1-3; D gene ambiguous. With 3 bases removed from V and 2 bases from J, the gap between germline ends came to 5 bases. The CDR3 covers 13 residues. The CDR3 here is CASSFSTGNTIYF. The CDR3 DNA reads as TGTGCCAGCAGTTTTTCCACTGGAAACACCATATATTTT.

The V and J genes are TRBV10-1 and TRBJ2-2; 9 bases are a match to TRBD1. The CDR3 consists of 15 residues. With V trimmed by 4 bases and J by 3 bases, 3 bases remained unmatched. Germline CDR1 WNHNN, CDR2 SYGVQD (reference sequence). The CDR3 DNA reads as TGCGCCAGCAGTGCACAGGGGGCTGACACCGGGGAGCTGTTTTTT. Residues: CASSAQGADTGELFF.

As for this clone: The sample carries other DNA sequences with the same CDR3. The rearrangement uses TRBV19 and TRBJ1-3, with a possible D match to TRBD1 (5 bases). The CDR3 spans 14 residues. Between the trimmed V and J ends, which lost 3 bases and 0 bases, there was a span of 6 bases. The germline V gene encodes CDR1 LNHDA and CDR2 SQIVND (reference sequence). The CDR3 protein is CASSMGHSGNTIYF. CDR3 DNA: TGTGCCAGTAGTATGGGGCACTCTGGAAACACCATATATTTT.

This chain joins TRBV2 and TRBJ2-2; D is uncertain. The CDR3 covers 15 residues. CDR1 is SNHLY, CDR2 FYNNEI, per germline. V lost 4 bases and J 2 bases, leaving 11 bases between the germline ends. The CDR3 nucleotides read TGTGCCAGCAGTGCCTCAATTAGTAACACCGGGGAGCTGTTTTTT. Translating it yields CASSASISNTGELFF.

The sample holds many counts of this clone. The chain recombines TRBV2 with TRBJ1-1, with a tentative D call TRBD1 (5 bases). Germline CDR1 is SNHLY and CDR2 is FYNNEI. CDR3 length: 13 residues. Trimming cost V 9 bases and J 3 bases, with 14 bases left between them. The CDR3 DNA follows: TGTGCCAGGGGCGGGGGTAAGGACACTGAAGCTTTCTTT. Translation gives CARGGGKDTEAFF.

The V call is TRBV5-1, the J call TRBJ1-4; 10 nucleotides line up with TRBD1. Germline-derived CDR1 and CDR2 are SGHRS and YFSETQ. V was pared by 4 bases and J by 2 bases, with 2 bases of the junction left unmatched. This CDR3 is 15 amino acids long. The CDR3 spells CASSDRGLTNEKLFF. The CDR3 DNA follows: TGCGCCAGCAGCGACAGGGGGCTTACTAATGAAAAACTGTTTTTT.

The DNA for the CDR3 is TGCAGTGCTAGTTCACCCGGGACTAGCGGGTTCCTAAATACCTACGAGCAGTACTTC. It specifies CSASSPGTSGFLNTYEQYF. The chain joins TRBV20-1 to TRBJ2-7; TRBD2 matches 12 bases. Germline V gives CDR1 DFQATT, CDR2 SNEGSKA (reference sequence). After removal of 3 bases from V and 2 bases from J, the junction contained 17 bases not matched to a gene. This CDR3 contains 19 residues.

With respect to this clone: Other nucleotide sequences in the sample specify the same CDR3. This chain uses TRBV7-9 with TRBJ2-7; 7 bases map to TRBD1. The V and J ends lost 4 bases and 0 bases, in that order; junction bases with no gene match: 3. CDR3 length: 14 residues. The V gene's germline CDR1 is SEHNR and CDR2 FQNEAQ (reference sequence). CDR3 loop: CASSSTGSSYEQYF. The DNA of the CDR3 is TGTGCCAGCAGCTCGACAGGGAGCTCCTACGAGCAGTACTTC.

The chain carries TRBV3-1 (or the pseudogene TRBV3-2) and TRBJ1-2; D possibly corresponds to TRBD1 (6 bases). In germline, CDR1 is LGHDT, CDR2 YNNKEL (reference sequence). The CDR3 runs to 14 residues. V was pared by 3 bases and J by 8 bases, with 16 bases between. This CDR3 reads CASSQDTQGWGYTF. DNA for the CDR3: TGTGCCAGCAGCCAGGACACTCAGGGGTGGGGCTACACCTTC.

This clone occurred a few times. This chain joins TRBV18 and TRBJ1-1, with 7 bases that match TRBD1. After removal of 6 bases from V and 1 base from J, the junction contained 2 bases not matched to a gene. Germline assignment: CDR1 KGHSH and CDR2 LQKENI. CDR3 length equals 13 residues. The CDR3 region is CASSWTGNTEAFF. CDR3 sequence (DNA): TGTGCCAGCTCCTGGACAGGGAACACTGAAGCTTTCTTT.